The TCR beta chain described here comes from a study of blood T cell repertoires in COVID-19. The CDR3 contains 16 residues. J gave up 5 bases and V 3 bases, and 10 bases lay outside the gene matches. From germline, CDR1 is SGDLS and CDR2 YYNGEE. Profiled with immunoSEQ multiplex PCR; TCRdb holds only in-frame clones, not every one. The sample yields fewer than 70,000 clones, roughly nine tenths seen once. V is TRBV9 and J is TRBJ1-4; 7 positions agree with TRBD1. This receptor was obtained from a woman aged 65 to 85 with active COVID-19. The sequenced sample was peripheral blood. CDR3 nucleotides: TGTGCCAGCAGCGGAACAATCGACAGGGAGAATGAAAAACTGTTTTTT. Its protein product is CASSGTIDRENEKLFF.